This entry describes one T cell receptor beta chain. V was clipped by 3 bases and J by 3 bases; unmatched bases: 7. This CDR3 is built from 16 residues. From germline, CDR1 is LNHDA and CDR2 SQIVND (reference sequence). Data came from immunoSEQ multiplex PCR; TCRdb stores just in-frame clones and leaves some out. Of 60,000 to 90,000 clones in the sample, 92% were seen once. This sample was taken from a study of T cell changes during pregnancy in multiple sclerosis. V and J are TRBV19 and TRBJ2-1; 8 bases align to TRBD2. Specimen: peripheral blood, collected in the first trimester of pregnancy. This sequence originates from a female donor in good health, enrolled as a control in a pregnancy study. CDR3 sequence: CASSISGTSNYNEQFF. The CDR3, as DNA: TGTGCCAGTAGTATCTCCGGGACTAGTAACTACAATGAGCAGTTCTTC.